Each of the 24 T cell receptor beta chains below was sequenced from the same sample in a study of OX40 agonist ivuxolimab in advanced cancers. The repertoire was sequenced with immunoSEQ multiplex PCR; TCRdb's copy has only in-frame clones and lacks some. Altogether 43,000 or so clones are present, 85% to 90% being singletons, with the ten largest covering 0.85% to 1.1%. Sequencing was performed on CD4+ or CD8+ T cells sorted from blood, taken in a trial of the OX40 agonist ivuxolimab. These receptors all come from an adult with an advanced solid tumor such as melanoma, head and neck, liver or kidney cancer.

The V gene is TRBV5-4, the J gene TRBJ2-5; D is uncertain. CDR1 and CDR2 (germline): SGHNT, YYREEE (reference sequence). This CDR3 comprises 13 residues. Trimming shortened V by 0 bases and J by 2 bases, and 5 bases separated the two germline ends. In DNA form, the CDR3 reads TGTGCCAGCAGCTTGGGAACGCAAGAGACCCAGTACTTC. This sequence encodes CASSLGTQETQYF.

The rearrangement uses TRBV30 and TRBJ1-4; D ambiguous. The CDR3 sequence is 13 residues long. Trimming cost V 4 bases and J 8 bases, with 14 bases left between them. Germline V gene sequence: CDR1 GTSNPN, CDR2 SVGIG (reference sequence). CDR3 amino acids: CAWKPGPREKLFF. The CDR3 region has the DNA TGTGCCTGGAAACCCGGGCCAAGGGAAAAACTGTTTTTT.

CDR3 region: CASSSRDSHEQYF. In DNA form, the CDR3 reads TGTGCCAGCAGCTCCCGGGACAGCCACGAGCAGTACTTC. V and J are TRBV11-1 and TRBJ2-7, with 7 positions matching TRBD1. The CDR3 sequence is 13 residues long. Germline V CDR1 and CDR2: SGHAT, FQDESV (reference sequence). Trimming cost V 4 bases and J 5 bases; bases outside gene matches: 5.

This sequence joins TRBV7-9 and TRBJ2-3; TRBD2 matches 8 bases. This CDR3 is 15 amino acids long. The germline V gene has CDR1 SEHNR and CDR2 FQNEAQ (reference sequence). Trimming cost V 7 bases and J 1 base; bases outside gene matches: 7. The CDR3 is CASNPSGLGTDTQYF. CDR3 sequence (DNA): TGTGCCAGCAACCCTAGCGGGCTTGGCACAGATACGCAGTATTTT.

V usage is TRBV28 and J usage is TRBJ1-3; D unclear. The CDR3 is made up of 16 amino acids. Per germline, CDR1 MDHEN and CDR2 SYDVKM. V was cut by 3 bases and J by 0 bases, with 12 bases left in between. CDR3 DNA sequence: TGTGCCAGCAGTTTCCGTATGGGGAGCTCTGGAAACACCATATATTTT. Amino acids: CASSFRMGSSGNTIYF.

The rearrangement uses TRBV25-1 and TRBJ2-1; TRBD2 might be the D (6 bases). Germline CDR1 reads MGHDK; CDR2 reads SYGVNS. This CDR3 has 13 residues. Deletions cut 7 bases from V and 8 bases from J, with 15 bases between. CDR3 amino acids: CASTQRAGDEQFF. In DNA, the CDR3 is TGTGCCAGCACCCAGCGGGCCGGGGATGAGCAGTTCTTC.

The sample holds a few counts of this clone. This sequence joins TRBV7-9 and TRBJ1-5; D gene unclear. Per the germline V gene, CDR1 is SEHNR and CDR2 is FQNEAQ (reference sequence). The CDR3 spans 13 residues. Trimming pared 6 bases from V and 0 bases from J, leaving 6 bases between. The CDR3 sequence is CASRGNSNQPQHF. The CDR3 DNA sequence: TGTGCCAGCAGAGGCAATAGCAATCAGCCCCAGCATTTT.

V is TRBV11-2 and J is TRBJ2-7; D unclear. The germline V gene has CDR1 SGHAT and CDR2 FQNNGV. The CDR3 contains 11 residues. The V end lost 5 bases, the J end lost 3 bases, and 5 bases lay between the germline ends. In DNA, the CDR3 is TGTGCCAGCAGCCCATACTACGAGCAGTACTTC. Translation gives CASSPYYEQYF.

The rearrangement joins TRBV5-5 to TRBJ1-4; possible D gene TRBD1, 5 bases. CDR1 and CDR2 from the germline V gene are SGHKS and YYEKEE (reference sequence). The CDR3 is 15 residues long. V was shortened by 4 bases and J by 4 bases, with 14 bases between the two germline ends. The CDR3 DNA follows: TGTGCCAGCAGCCTCTTGGAGGGGAGTAATGAAAAACTGTTTTTT. It yields the protein CASSLLEGSNEKLFF.

The J gene is TRBJ2-7, the V gene TRBV29-1, with D unclear. Germline CDR1 SQVTM, CDR2 ANQGSEA. The V gene lost 4 bases and the J gene lost 3 bases, with 4 bases spanning the gap. The CDR3 loop spans 10 amino acids. CDR3 region: CSVANYEQYF. DNA of the CDR3: TGCAGCGTTGCTAACTACGAGCAGTACTTC.

The J gene is TRBJ2-2, the V gene TRBV7-8; possibly TRBD2 for D (7 bases). Trimming pared 5 bases from V and 2 bases from J, leaving 18 bases between. The CDR3 length is 17 residues. In germline, CDR1 is SGHVS, CDR2 FQNEAQ. CDR3 coding DNA: TGTGCCAGCAGCCCACAGGGCGGGAGACGAAACACCGGGGAGCTGTTTTTT. Protein sequence: CASSPQGGRRNTGELFF. The full variable domain, in which reference TRBV7-8 and TRBJ2-2 provide the parts outside the CDR3, is GAGVSQSPRYKVAKRGQDVALRCDPISGHVSLFWYQQALGQGPEFLTYFQNEAQLDKSGLPSDRFFAERPEGSVSTLKIQRTQQEDSAVYLCASSPQGGRRNTGELFFGEGSRLTVL.

The chain has TRBV5-1 and TRBJ2-5, with 10 bases matching TRBD1. The CDR3 spans 17 residues. The ends lost 3 bases at V and 2 bases at J; junction bases unmatched: 10. The germline gives CDR1 SGHRS, CDR2 YFSETQ. CDR3 in amino acids: CASSSVPGQGHQETQYF. In nucleotides, the CDR3 is TGCGCCAGCAGCTCTGTCCCGGGACAGGGGCATCAAGAGACCCAGTACTTC. Filled out from reference TRBV5-1 and TRBJ2-5, the complete variable domain reads KAGVTQTPRYLIKTRGQQVTLSCSPISGHRSVSWYQQTPGQGLQFLFEYFSETQRNKGNFPGRFSGRQFSNSRSEMNVSTLELGDSALYLCASSSVPGQGHQETQYFGPGTRLLVL.

V gene TRBV5-4 combines with J gene TRBJ2-1; D gene ambiguous. Germline loops: CDR1 SGHNT, CDR2 YYREEE (reference sequence). The CDR3 covers 13 residues. V lost 2 bases and J lost 3, with 6 bases in between. CDR3 in DNA: TGTGCCAGCAGCTTTACAGACTACAATGAGCAGTTCTTC. Protein sequence: CASSFTDYNEQFF. The full variable domain, rest sourced from reference TRBV5-4 and TRBJ2-1, is ETGVTQSPTHLIKTRGQQVTLRCSSQSGHNTVSWYQQALGQGPQFIFQYYREEENGRGNFPPRFSGLQFPNYSSELNVNALELDDSALYLCASSFTDYNEQFFGPGTRLTVL.

The genes are TRBV11-2 and TRBJ2-3; the D gene is possibly TRBD1 (7 bases). Per germline, CDR1 SGHAT and CDR2 FQNNGV. This CDR3 is 16 amino acids long. V was cut by 4 bases and J by 3 bases, with 17 bases left in between. CDR3 coding DNA: TGTGCCAGCAGCTCAAACTCAGGGGGGAGGACAGATACGCAGTATTTT. Protein product: CASSSNSGGRTDTQYF.

V usage is TRBV5-6 and J usage is TRBJ2-1; D not certain. The CDR3 runs 13 residues. Trimming shortened V by 0 bases and J by 8 bases, and 9 bases separated the two germline ends. The germline V gene has CDR1 SGHDT and CDR2 YYEEEE. The CDR3 DNA reads TGTGCCAGCAGCTTGGTCGGTGTCGATGAGCAGTTCTTC. Translation: CASSLVGVDEQFF.

The V call is TRBV10-3, the J call TRBJ2-7; 7 bases agree with TRBD2. Germline trimming cut 6 bases from V and 3 bases from J; bases unmatched to any gene: 8. The length of the CDR3 is 14 residues. Germline CDR1 ENHRY, CDR2 SYGVKD. CDR3 in DNA: TGTGCCATCAGGGGGGGGAGCGGGAACTACGAGCAGTACTTC. Translating it yields CAIRGGSGNYEQYF.

The count of this clone is one. Other nucleotide sequences from this sample produce the same CDR3. The CDR3 DNA follows: TGTGCCAGCAGCGTAGATGAGGAGACCCAGTACTTC. This sequence encodes CASSVDEETQYF. The chain carries TRBV9 and TRBJ2-5; no firm D call. From germline, CDR1 is SGDLS and CDR2 YYNGEE. This CDR3 contains 12 residues. V lost 0 bases and J 5 bases, leaving 5 bases between the germline ends. Supplemented by reference TRBV9 and TRBJ2-5, the full variable domain reads DSGVTQTPKHLITATGQRVTLRCSPRSGDLSVYWYQQSLDQGLQFLIQYYNGEERAKGNILERFSAQQFPDLHSELNLSSLELGDSALYFCASSVDEETQYFGPGTRLLVL.

The chain recombines TRBV7-2 with TRBJ1-3, with TRBD1 as a possible D gene (6 bases). Between the trimmed V and J ends, which lost 6 bases and 5 bases, there was a span of 11 bases. This CDR3 spans 13 amino acids. Germline CDR1 SGHTA, CDR2 FQGNSA. Here the CDR3 DNA reads TGTGCCAGCAGTCGACAGGCCAGAAACACCATATATTTT. Translated, it gives CASSRQARNTIYF.

The rearrangement joins TRBV19 to TRBJ1-2, with D possibly matching TRBD1 (5 bases). The CDR3 is 15 residues long. The V and J ends lost 6 bases and 6 bases respectively, with 20 bases between them. The germline V gene encodes CDR1 LNHDA and CDR2 SQIVND (reference sequence). The CDR3 coding sequence is TGTGCCAGTAGAACCGTGGGACGCCTTAGTCATGGCTACACCTTC. This encodes CASRTVGRLSHGYTF.

V gene TRBV7-2 combines with J gene TRBJ2-3, with 10 bases that match TRBD2. The CDR3 length is 16 residues. Trimming cost V 1 base and J 7 bases; bases outside gene matches: 8. The V gene's germline CDR1 is SGHTA and CDR2 FQGNSA. The CDR3: CASSLVLAGVRNTQYF. The CDR3 coding sequence is TGTGCCAGCAGCTTAGTCCTAGCGGGAGTACGAAATACGCAGTATTTT.

The V gene is TRBV15, the J gene TRBJ2-7; D remains unclear. This CDR3 contains 15 residues. From germline, CDR1 is LNHNV and CDR2 YYDKDF (reference sequence). V was pared by 0 bases and J by 2 bases, with 11 bases between. Here the CDR3 reads CATSRDLAGAYEQYF. The CDR3 coding sequence is TGTGCCACCAGCAGAGATTTGGCAGGAGCCTACGAGCAGTACTTC.

This chain connects TRBV30 to TRBJ2-2, with TRBD1 matching 8 bases. Trimming at V came to 0 bases and at J to 2 bases, leaving 8 bases not matched to a gene. From germline, CDR1 is GTSNPN and CDR2 SVGIG (reference sequence). There are 17 residues in the CDR3. The CDR3 region is CAWSVFEQGENTGELFF. For the CDR3, the DNA is TGTGCCTGGAGTGTATTTGAACAGGGGGAAAACACCGGGGAGCTGTTTTTT.

CDR3 residues: CASSPNPTGYEQYF. CDR3 DNA sequence: TGTGCCAGCAGCCCAAACCCTACAGGTTACGAGCAGTACTTC. The rearrangement uses TRBV7-2 and TRBJ2-7, with TRBD1 as a possible D gene (5 bases). Germline CDR1 and CDR2: SGHTA and FQGNSA. There are 14 residues in the CDR3. V was shortened by 5 bases and J by 4 bases, with 15 bases between the two germline ends.

The V call is TRBV7-8, the J call TRBJ2-1; TRBD2 matches at 13 bases. This CDR3 contains 18 residues. V shed 2 bases, J shed 3 bases, and the junction held 7 bases outside the gene matches. Germline CDR1 is SGHVS and CDR2 is FQNEAQ. The CDR3 DNA reads as TGTGCCAGCAGCTTAAGACTAGCGGGAGGCCAAAACTACAATGAGCAGTTCTTC. Its protein is CASSLRLAGGQNYNEQFF.